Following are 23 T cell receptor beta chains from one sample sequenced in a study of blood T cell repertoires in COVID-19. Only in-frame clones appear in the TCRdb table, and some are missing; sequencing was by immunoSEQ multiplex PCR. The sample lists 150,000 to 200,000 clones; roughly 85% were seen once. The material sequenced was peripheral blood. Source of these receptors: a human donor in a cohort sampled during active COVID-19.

The CDR3 region is CASSYQGNTEAFF. The DNA of the CDR3 is TGTGCCAGCTCTTATCAGGGTAACACTGAAGCTTTCTTT. The rearrangement uses TRBV11-3 and TRBJ1-1; perhaps TRBD1 as D (5 bases). The CDR3 totals 13 residues. Trimming left V 8 bases short and J 2 bases short, with 12 bases between. Germline assignment: CDR1 SGHNT and CDR2 YENEEA.

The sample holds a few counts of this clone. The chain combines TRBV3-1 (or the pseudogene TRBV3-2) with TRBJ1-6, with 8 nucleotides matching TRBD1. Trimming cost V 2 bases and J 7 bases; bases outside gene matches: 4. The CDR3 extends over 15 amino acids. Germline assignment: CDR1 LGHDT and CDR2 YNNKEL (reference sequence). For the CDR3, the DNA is TGTGCCAGCAGCCAACCGGGACAGGTCAATTCACCCCTCCACTTT. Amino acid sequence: CASSQPGQVNSPLHF.

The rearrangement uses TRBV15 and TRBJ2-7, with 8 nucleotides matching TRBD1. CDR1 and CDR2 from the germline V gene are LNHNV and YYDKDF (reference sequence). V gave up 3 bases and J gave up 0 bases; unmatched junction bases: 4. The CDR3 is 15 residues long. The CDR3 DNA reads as TGTGCCACCAGCAGTGGTACAGGGGGCTCCTACGAGCAGTACTTC. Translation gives CATSSGTGGSYEQYF.

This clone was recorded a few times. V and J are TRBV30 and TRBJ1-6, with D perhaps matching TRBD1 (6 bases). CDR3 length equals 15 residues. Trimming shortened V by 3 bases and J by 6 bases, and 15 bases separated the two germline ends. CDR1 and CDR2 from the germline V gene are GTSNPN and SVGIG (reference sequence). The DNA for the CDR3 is TGTGCCTGGAGACAGGGATCTTTCGGTAATTCACCCCTCCACTTT. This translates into CAWRQGSFGNSPLHF.

CDR3 sequence (DNA): TGTGCCAGCAGTACTCCCGGGACAGGGGGGTTTAATGAGCAGTTCTTC. This gives the protein CASSTPGTGGFNEQFF. The chain couples TRBV28 to TRBJ2-1; 11 bases line up with TRBD1. The CDR3 extends over 16 amino acids. Per germline, CDR1 MDHEN and CDR2 SYDVKM. The trim removed 5 bases at V and 7 bases at J, leaving 10 bases unmatched.

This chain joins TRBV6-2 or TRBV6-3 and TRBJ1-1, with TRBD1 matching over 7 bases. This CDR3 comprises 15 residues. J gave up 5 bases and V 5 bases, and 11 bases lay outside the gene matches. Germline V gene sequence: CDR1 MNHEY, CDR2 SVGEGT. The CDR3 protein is CASSNPYRGRTEAFF. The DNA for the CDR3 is TGTGCCAGCAGTAACCCATACAGGGGAAGGACTGAAGCTTTCTTT.

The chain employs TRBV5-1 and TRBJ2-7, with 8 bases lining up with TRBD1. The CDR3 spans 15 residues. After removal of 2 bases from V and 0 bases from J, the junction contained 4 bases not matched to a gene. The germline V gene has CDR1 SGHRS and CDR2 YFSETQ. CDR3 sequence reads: CASSLLTGGSYEQYF. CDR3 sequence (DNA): TGCGCCAGCAGCTTACTCACAGGGGGCTCCTACGAGCAGTACTTC.

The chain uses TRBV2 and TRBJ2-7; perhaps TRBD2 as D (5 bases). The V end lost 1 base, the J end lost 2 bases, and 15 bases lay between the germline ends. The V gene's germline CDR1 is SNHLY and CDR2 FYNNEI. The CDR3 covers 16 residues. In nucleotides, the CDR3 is TGTGCCAGCAGTGAAGGGGAGCTGTACTACCCCTACGAGCAGTACTTC. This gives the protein CASSEGELYYPYEQYF.

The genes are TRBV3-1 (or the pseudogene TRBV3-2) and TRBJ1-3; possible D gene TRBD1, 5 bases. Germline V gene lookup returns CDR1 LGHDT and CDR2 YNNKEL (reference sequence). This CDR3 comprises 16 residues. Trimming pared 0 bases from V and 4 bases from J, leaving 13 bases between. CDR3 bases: TGTGCCAGCAGCCAAGATTTAGCAGGGAAAGGAAACACCATATATTTT. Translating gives CASSQDLAGKGNTIYF.

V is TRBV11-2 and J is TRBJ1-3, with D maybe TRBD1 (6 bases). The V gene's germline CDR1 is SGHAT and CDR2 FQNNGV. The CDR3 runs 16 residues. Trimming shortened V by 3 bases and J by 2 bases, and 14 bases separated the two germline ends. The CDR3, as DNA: TGTGCCAGCAGCTTTCAACAGGGAGTCCCTGGAAACACCATATATTTT. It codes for CASSFQQGVPGNTIYF.

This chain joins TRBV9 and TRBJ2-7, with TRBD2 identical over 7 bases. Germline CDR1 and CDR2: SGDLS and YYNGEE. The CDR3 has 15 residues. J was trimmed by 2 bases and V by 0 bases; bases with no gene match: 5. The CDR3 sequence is CASSVGGGSPYEQYF. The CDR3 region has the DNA TGTGCCAGCAGCGTAGGAGGCGGGAGCCCCTACGAGCAGTACTTC.

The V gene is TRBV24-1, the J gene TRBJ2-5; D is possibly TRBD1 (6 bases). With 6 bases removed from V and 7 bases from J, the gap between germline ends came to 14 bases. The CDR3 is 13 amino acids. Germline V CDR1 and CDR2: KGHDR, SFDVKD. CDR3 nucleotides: TGTGCCACCAGTATACAGGGAATCGGGACCCAGTACTTC. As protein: CATSIQGIGTQYF.

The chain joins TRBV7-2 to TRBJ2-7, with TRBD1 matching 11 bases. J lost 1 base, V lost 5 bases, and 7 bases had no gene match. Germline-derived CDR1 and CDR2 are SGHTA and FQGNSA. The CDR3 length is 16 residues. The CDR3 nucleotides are TGTGCCAGCAGCCCCAAGGACAGGGGGCTTTCCTACGAGCAGTACTTC. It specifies CASSPKDRGLSYEQYF.

CDR3 DNA sequence: TGTGCCAGCAGTTTTCGGAGGGGCATTAATGAAAAACTGTTTTTT. This gives the protein CASSFRRGINEKLFF. The rearrangement joins TRBV27 to TRBJ1-4; possible D gene TRBD1, 5 bases. Between the trimmed V and J ends, which lost 3 bases and 4 bases, there was a span of 12 bases. Germline V gene sequence: CDR1 MNHEY, CDR2 SMNVEV (reference sequence). The CDR3 spans 15 residues.

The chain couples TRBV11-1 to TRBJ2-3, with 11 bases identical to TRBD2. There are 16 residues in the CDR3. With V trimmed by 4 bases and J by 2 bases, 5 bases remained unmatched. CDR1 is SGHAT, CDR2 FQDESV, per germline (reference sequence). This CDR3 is CASSYGTSGSTDTQYF. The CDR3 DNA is TGTGCCAGCAGCTATGGGACTAGCGGCTCCACAGATACGCAGTATTTT.

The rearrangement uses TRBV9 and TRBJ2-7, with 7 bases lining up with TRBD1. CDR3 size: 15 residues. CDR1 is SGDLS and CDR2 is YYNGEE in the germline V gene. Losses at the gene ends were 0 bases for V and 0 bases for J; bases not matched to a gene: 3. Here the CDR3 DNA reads TGTGCCAGCAGCGTAGTAGGGGACAGCTCCTACGAGCAGTACTTC. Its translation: CASSVVGDSSYEQYF.

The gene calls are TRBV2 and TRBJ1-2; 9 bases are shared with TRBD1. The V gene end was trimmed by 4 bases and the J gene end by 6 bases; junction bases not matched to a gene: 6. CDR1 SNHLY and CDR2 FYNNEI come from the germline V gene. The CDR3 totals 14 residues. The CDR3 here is CASSVWDRANGYTF. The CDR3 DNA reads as TGTGCCAGCAGTGTTTGGGACAGGGCGAATGGCTACACCTTC.

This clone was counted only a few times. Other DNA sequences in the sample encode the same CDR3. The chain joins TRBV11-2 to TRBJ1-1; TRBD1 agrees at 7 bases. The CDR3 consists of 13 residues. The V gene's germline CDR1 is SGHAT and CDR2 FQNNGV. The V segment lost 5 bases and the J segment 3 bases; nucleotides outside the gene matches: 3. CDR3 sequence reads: CASSIDRDTEAFF. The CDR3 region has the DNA TGTGCCAGCAGCATTGACAGGGACACTGAAGCTTTCTTT.

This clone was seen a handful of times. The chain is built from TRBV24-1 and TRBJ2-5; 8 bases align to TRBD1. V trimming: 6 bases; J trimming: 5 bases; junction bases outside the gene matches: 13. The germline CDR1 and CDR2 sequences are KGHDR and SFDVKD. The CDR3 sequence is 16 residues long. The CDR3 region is CATSTTQGALGETQYF. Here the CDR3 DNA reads TGTGCCACCAGTACCACCCAGGGGGCGCTGGGGGAGACCCAGTACTTC.

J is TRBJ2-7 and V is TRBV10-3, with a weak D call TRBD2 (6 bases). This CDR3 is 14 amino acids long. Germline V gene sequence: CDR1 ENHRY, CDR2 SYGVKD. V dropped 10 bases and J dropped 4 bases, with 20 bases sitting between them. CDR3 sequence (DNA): TGTGCCACCACGGACGAACTAGCAGAGTACGAGCAGTACTTC. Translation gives CATTDELAEYEQYF.

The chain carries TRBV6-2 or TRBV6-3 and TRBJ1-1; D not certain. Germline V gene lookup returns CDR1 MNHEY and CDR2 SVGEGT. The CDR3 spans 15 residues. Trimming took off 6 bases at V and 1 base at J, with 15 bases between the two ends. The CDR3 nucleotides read TGTGCCAGCAGCCCCGCGGGGTTGGCGAACACTGAAGCTTTCTTT. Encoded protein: CASSPAGLANTEAFF.

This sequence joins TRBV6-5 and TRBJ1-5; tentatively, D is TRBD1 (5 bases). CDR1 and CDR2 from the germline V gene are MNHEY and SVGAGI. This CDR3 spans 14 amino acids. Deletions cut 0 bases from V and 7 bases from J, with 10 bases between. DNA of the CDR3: TGTGCCAGCAGTTACTCCCAGGGTGGACAGCCCCAGCATTTT. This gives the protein CASSYSQGGQPQHF.

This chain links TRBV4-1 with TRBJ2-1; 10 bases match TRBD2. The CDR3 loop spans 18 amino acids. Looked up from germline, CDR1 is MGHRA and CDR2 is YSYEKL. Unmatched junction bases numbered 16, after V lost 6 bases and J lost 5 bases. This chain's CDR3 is CASSHQLGGLAGDNEQFF. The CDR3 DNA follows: TGCGCCAGCAGTCACCAATTGGGAGGGCTAGCGGGGGACAATGAGCAGTTCTTC.